The next 25 T cell receptor beta chains were all read from a single sample in a study of cytomegalovirus exposure and HLA in healthy donors (dated by TCRdb to 2015 to 2018). Receptor amplification or capture employed the immunoSEQ multiplex PCR assay. A mixture of 60 forward primers for TCR Vbeta segments and 13 reverse primers for TCR Jbeta segments was used in the multiplex PCR. This immuneACCESS table, as held by TCRdb, lists in-frame sequences with V and J called but not all clones. Of the missing ones, under half trace to an unresolved V gene in checked studies; the others have no known cause. The sample table lists some 77,000 clones, about 80% of them with a count of one. The ten top clones hold 32% of the sample. The sequenced material came from PBMCs. The receptors come from a man aged 45-65 years in good health and CMV-seropositive.

V gene TRBV4-2 combines with J gene TRBJ1-6; no clear D. Germline loops: CDR1 LGHNA, CDR2 YNFKEQ. With 0 bases removed from V and 8 bases from J, the gap between germline ends came to 17 bases. The CDR3 runs 17 residues. This CDR3 reads CASSQDIRSTADSPLHF. CDR3 DNA sequence: TGTGCCAGCAGCCAAGATATAAGGTCGACCGCGGATTCACCCCTCCACTTT.

This clone was found once. J is TRBJ2-1 and V is TRBV19; the match to TRBD2 covers 15 bases. The trim removed 3 bases at V and 10 bases at J, leaving 7 bases unmatched. The CDR3 extends over 16 amino acids. From germline, CDR1 is LNHDA and CDR2 SQIVND (reference sequence). CDR3 in amino acids: CASSMGRTSGRGEQFF. CDR3 sequence (DNA): TGTGCCAGTAGTATGGGACGGACTAGCGGGAGGGGGGAGCAGTTCTTC.

The chain uses TRBV2 and TRBJ1-3; D remains unclear. The V and J ends lost 4 bases and 0 bases respectively, with 7 bases between them. This CDR3 is 14 amino acids long. Germline-derived CDR1 and CDR2 are SNHLY and FYNNEI. The CDR3 spells CASSVTSSGNTIYF. CDR3 coding DNA: TGTGCCAGCAGTGTAACGAGCTCTGGAAACACCATATATTTT.

This clone was recorded a few times. V usage is TRBV30 and J usage is TRBJ2-5; D not certain. Trimming left V 4 bases short and J 2 bases short, with 17 bases between. The length of the CDR3 is 15 residues. From germline, CDR1 is GTSNPN and CDR2 SVGIG (reference sequence). The chain's CDR3 is CAWIPRDSKQETQYF. CDR3 coding DNA: TGTGCCTGGATCCCCCGAGATTCGAAGCAAGAGACCCAGTACTTC.

In its sample, this clone was seen a few times. The chain recombines TRBV20-1 with TRBJ2-3; D not certain. V dropped 2 bases and J dropped 9 bases, with 9 bases sitting between them. The CDR3 is 11 amino acids. CDR1 DFQATT and CDR2 SNEGSKA come from the germline V gene (reference sequence). The CDR3: CSARISQTQYF. The CDR3 DNA reads TGCAGTGCTAGAATCAGTCAAACGCAGTATTTT.

V and J are TRBV6-1 and TRBJ1-3, with D hard to call. The ends were cut back, 8 bases at V and 4 bases at J, with 15 bases in the middle. Germline loops: CDR1 MNHNS, CDR2 SASEGT. This CDR3 is 14 amino acids long. For the CDR3, the DNA is TGTGCCAGCCAAGCTGGCTCGGGGGGAAACACCATATATTTT. Amino acids: CASQAGSGGNTIYF.

The chain combines TRBV10-3 with TRBJ2-7; TRBD2 aligns across 10 bases. CDR1 is ENHRY, CDR2 SYGVKD, per germline. The V and J ends lost 4 bases and 2 bases, in that order; junction bases with no gene match: 5. This CDR3 contains 15 residues. The CDR3, as DNA: TGTGCCATCAGTGTCCCTAGCGGGGGTACCTACGAGCAGTACTTC. Translating gives CAISVPSGGTYEQYF.

V gene TRBV9 combines with J gene TRBJ1-6; D is possibly TRBD1 (5 bases). The germline gives CDR1 SGDLS, CDR2 YYNGEE. This CDR3 comprises 12 residues. V was clipped by 3 bases and J by 11 bases, with 9 bases between them. Written as DNA, the CDR3 is TGTGCCAGCAGCGGGGACTGGGCACCCCTCCACTTT. As protein: CASSGDWAPLHF. Filled out from reference TRBV9 and TRBJ1-6, the complete variable domain reads DSGVTQTPKHLITATGQRVTLRCSPRSGDLSVYWYQQSLDQGLQFLIQYYNGEERAKGNILERFSAQQFPDLHSELNLSSLELGDSALYFCASSGDWAPLHFGNGTRLTVT.

The V call is TRBV5-6, the J call TRBJ2-3; TRBD1 might be the D (5 bases). The V end was cut by 2 bases, the J end by 3 bases, with 13 bases between. Germline CDR1 reads SGHDT; CDR2 reads YYEEEE. The CDR3 has 15 residues. The DNA for the CDR3 is TGTGCCAGCAGCTTTCTACAGGCTATGACAGATACGCAGTATTTT. This sequence encodes CASSFLQAMTDTQYF.

This clone was counted once. This chain connects TRBV19 to TRBJ1-2; TRBD1 matches 8 bases. CDR1 and CDR2 from the germline V gene are LNHDA and SQIVND (reference sequence). Unmatched junction bases numbered 12, after V lost 6 bases and J lost 6 bases. The CDR3 spans 15 residues. CDR3 sequence reads: CASRRGPGQVDGYTF. The CDR3 DNA reads as TGTGCCAGTAGACGAGGACCGGGACAGGTTGATGGCTACACCTTC.

This clone was seen a single time. The rearrangement links TRBV7-8 to TRBJ1-2; TRBD1 matches 7 bases. The CDR3 runs to 15 residues. V lost 4 bases to trimming and J lost 5 bases; unmatched junction nucleotides: 10. Germline-derived CDR1 and CDR2 are SGHVS and FQNEAQ. CDR3 DNA: TGTGCCAGCAGCTCCCGGACAGGAGCCGATTATGGCTACACCTTC. The encoded protein is CASSSRTGADYGYTF. The whole variable domain, filled in from reference TRBV7-8 and TRBJ1-2, reads GAGVSQSPRYKVAKRGQDVALRCDPISGHVSLFWYQQALGQGPEFLTYFQNEAQLDKSGLPSDRFFAERPEGSVSTLKIQRTQQEDSAVYLCASSSRTGADYGYTFGSGTRLTVV.

There are a few counts of this clone. The junction and the germline gene differ at one end; a read error may be behind it. J is TRBJ2-3 and V is TRBV7-3; TRBD1 matches 9 bases. Germline V gene data show CDR1 as SGHTA and CDR2 as FQGTGA. This CDR3 region has 15 residues. The CDR3 reads CASSVTGGEGNTQYF. Written as DNA, the CDR3 is TGTGCCAGCAGCGTAACAGGGGGCGAAGGTAATACGCAGTATTTT.

The V and J genes are TRBV30 and TRBJ2-1; 9 nucleotides line up with TRBD2. There are 16 residues in the CDR3. V dropped 4 bases and J dropped 4; count of bases not matched to a gene: 11. Germline V gives CDR1 GTSNPN, CDR2 SVGIG (reference sequence). The CDR3: CAWNGRLAGAYNEQFF. In DNA, the CDR3 is TGTGCCTGGAACGGGCGGTTAGCGGGAGCTTACAATGAGCAGTTCTTC. Based on the CDR3 plus reference TRBV30 and TRBJ2-1, the full variable domain is SQTIHQWPATLVQPVGSPLSLECTVEGTSNPNLYWYRQAAGRGLQLLFYSVGIGQISSEVPQNLSASRPQDRQFILSSKKLLLSDSGFYLCAWNGRLAGAYNEQFFGPGTRLTVL.

This chain joins TRBV2 and TRBJ2-3; perhaps TRBD2 as D (5 bases). Trimming pared 8 bases from V and 1 base from J, leaving 16 bases between. This CDR3 is built from 15 residues. Germline assignment: CDR1 SNHLY and CDR2 FYNNEI. This chain's CDR3 is CASLQRASRTDTQYF. The CDR3 DNA reads as TGTGCCAGCCTCCAGAGGGCTTCCCGCACAGATACGCAGTATTTT.

V is TRBV5-4 and J is TRBJ2-1; 7 positions match TRBD2. This CDR3 is 15 amino acids long. CDR1 SGHNT and CDR2 YYREEE come from the germline V gene (reference sequence). Germline trimming cut 2 bases from V and 4 bases from J; bases unmatched to any gene: 6. In DNA form, the CDR3 reads TGTGCCAGCAGCTTCGGGCTAGCGGCTTACAATGAGCAGTTCTTC. It is translated as CASSFGLAAYNEQFF.

This clone appeared a single time. The V and J genes are TRBV6-5 and TRBJ1-4; perhaps TRBD1 as D (6 bases). Germline values: CDR1 MNHEY, CDR2 SVGAGI. The CDR3 runs to 15 residues. V dropped 6 bases and J dropped 4 bases, with 15 bases sitting between them. The CDR3 DNA sequence: TGTGCCAGCAGCACCCGGGACACAGATAATGAAAAACTGTTTTTT. Translating it yields CASSTRDTDNEKLFF.

The chain uses TRBV6-5 and TRBJ1-2; D is possibly TRBD1 (5 bases). Germline V gene data show CDR1 as MNHEY and CDR2 as SVGAGI. V dropped 5 bases and J dropped 4 bases, with 14 bases sitting between them. The CDR3 length is 14 residues. The CDR3 DNA reads TGTGCCAGCAGTAAACGACAGAGTCTCTATGGCTACACCTTC. Residues: CASSKRQSLYGYTF.

The rearrangement uses TRBV7-6 and TRBJ2-7; 10 bases map to TRBD1. J gave up 4 bases and V 5 bases, and 8 bases lay outside the gene matches. The CDR3 runs 15 residues. From germline, CDR1 is SGHVS and CDR2 FNYEAQ. CDR3 nucleotide sequence: TGTGCCAGCAGCCTGGGACAGGGGCGATTTTACGAGCAGTACTTC. Translating it yields CASSLGQGRFYEQYF.

The J gene is TRBJ1-4, the V gene TRBV4-3; D remains ambiguous. Germline V CDR1 and CDR2: LGHNA, YSLEER. This CDR3 spans 17 amino acids. V was clipped by 0 bases and J by 0 bases, with 11 bases between them. The CDR3 is CASSQDSTGPTNEKLFF. In nucleotides, the CDR3 is TGCGCCAGCAGCCAAGATTCGACTGGCCCAACTAATGAAAAACTGTTTTTT.

The CDR3 sequence: CASSRHRDRGLWEQFF. The CDR3, as DNA: TGTGCCAGCAGTCGTCACCGGGACAGGGGGCTATGGGAGCAGTTCTTC. V gene TRBV5-5 combines with J gene TRBJ2-1, with TRBD1 identical over 12 bases. Germline CDR1 SGHKS, CDR2 YYEKEE (reference sequence). The CDR3 covers 16 residues. Unmatched junction bases numbered 13, after V lost 5 bases and J lost 10 bases.

The gene calls are TRBV6-5 and TRBJ2-3; 7 bases line up with TRBD2. The V segment lost 5 bases and the J segment 5 bases; nucleotides outside the gene matches: 4. CDR3 size: 13 residues. Germline V lookup: CDR1 MNHEY, CDR2 SVGAGI. CDR3 protein: CASSEVAGDTQYF. DNA of the CDR3: TGTGCCAGCAGTGAGGTAGCGGGAGATACGCAGTATTTT.

The gene calls are TRBV11-2 and TRBJ2-5, with D possibly being TRBD2 (5 bases). The end of the DNA fits TRBJ2-7 better, so the J call may be wrong. The CDR3 is 14 amino acids. Germline V gene sequence: CDR1 SGHAT, CDR2 FQNNGV. For the CDR3, the DNA is TGTGCCAGCACCCCGACGGGATTAACCTACGAGCAGTACTTC. This sequence encodes CASTPTGLTYEQYF.

V is TRBV11-2 and J is TRBJ1-2, with 7 bases aligning to TRBD1. CDR1 SGHAT and CDR2 FQNNGV come from the germline V gene. V shed 5 bases and J 2 bases; nucleotides not matched to a gene: 8. The CDR3 spans 15 residues. In nucleotides, the CDR3 is TGTGCCAGCAGCGGCGAACGGACAGGAAACTATGGCTACACCTTC. Its protein product is CASSGERTGNYGYTF.

CDR3 loop: CASSLVRGGANVLTF. The CDR3 coding sequence is TGTGCCAGCAGCTTGGTGCGGGGTGGGGCCAACGTCCTGACTTTC. The chain combines TRBV5-4 with TRBJ2-6; D perhaps matches TRBD2 (6 bases). There are 15 residues in the CDR3. Per germline, CDR1 SGHNT and CDR2 YYREEE (reference sequence). V was clipped by 0 bases and J by 3 bases, with 7 bases between them.

V gene TRBV30 combines with J gene TRBJ1-3; 7 nucleotides agree with TRBD1. CDR3 length: 15 residues. The J segment lost 0 bases and the V segment lost 7 bases, leaving 9 bases of the junction unmatched. CDR1 is GTSNPN and CDR2 is SVGIG in the germline V gene (reference sequence). The CDR3 here is CASRQGVYSGNTIYF. CDR3 nucleotides: TGTGCCTCACGACAGGGAGTTTACTCTGGAAACACCATATATTTT. Complete variable domain (other parts from reference TRBV30 and TRBJ1-3): SQTIHQWPATLVQPVGSPLSLECTVEGTSNPNLYWYRQAAGRGLQLLFYSVGIGQISSEVPQNLSASRPQDRQFILSSKKLLLSDSGFYLCASRQGVYSGNTIYFGEGSWLTVV.